This T cell receptor beta chain is from a study of T-cell memory formation after mild COVID-19. J gave up 3 bases and V 4 bases, and 6 bases lay outside the gene matches. This CDR3 contains 14 residues. Germline-derived CDR1 and CDR2 are SGHRS and YFSETQ. This clonotype was counted between two and nine times. Each CDR3 protein is one row after TCRdb ran MiXCR on the 5' RACE reads. The profile shows fewer than 650,000 distinct CDR3 sequences, roughly 21% of them singletons. The TCR sequence derives from an adult woman who had mild COVID-19 (a few samples of this study predate the infection). Cell type and time point are not known. The sample was PBMCs or a T cell subset sorted from them (not recorded which). The J gene is TRBJ1-1, the V gene TRBV5-1; TRBD1 matches at 7 bases. CDR3 DNA sequence: TGCGCCAGCAGCCTCTACGGGACAGACACTGAAGCTTTCTTT. Translation gives CASSLYGTDTEAFF.